A single sample gave rise to the 17 T cell receptor beta chains below, sequenced in a study of vaccination effects on CD4 cells after COVID-19. Their antigens are not known. The method was immunoSEQ multiplex PCR; TCRdb's version includes in-frame clones alone and lacks a portion of them. The repertoire holds under 40,000 clones, with under 75% as singletons. Sequencing in the ViraFEST assay came after antigen-specific CD4+ T cells had been expanded with viral peptide pools, which were used to stimulate PBMC. Following culture for about ten days, CD4+ T cells were isolated. Each participant was given two doses of one vaccine (BNT162b2 or mRNA-1273). The starting material was CD4+ T cells from PBMCs cultured with HCoV-229E spike peptides, obtained after COVID-19 vaccination. The receptors were gathered from a human donor who received a COVID-19 vaccine.

The J gene is TRBJ1-4, the V gene TRBV14; D remains unclear. Germline CDR1 reads SGHDN; CDR2 reads FVKESK. This CDR3 is built from 16 residues. V lost 4 bases and J lost 4, with 16 bases in between. The CDR3 sequence is CASSPLSSGYNEKLFF. CDR3 DNA: TGTGCCAGCAGCCCATTATCTTCAGGATATAATGAAAAACTGTTTTTT.

The chain links TRBV7-9 to TRBJ2-6; 10 nucleotides match TRBD1. Per germline, CDR1 SEHNR and CDR2 FQNEAQ (reference sequence). With 0 bases clipped from V and 10 bases from J, the junction kept 6 bases outside the gene matches. This CDR3 has 16 amino acids. CDR3 residues: CASSLAGTGEPNVLTF. In nucleotides, the CDR3 is TGTGCCAGCAGCTTAGCCGGGACAGGGGAACCAAACGTCCTGACTTTC.

The chain links TRBV19 to TRBJ1-5; 9 positions agree with TRBD1. Trimming cost V 6 bases and J 6 bases; bases outside gene matches: 9. Germline V gene lookup returns CDR1 LNHDA and CDR2 SQIVND (reference sequence). This CDR3 is 15 amino acids long. The CDR3 loop reads CASRPDRGLVQPQHF. DNA of the CDR3: TGTGCCAGTAGACCGGACAGGGGTCTCGTTCAGCCCCAGCATTTT.

This chain connects TRBV6-5 to TRBJ2-7, with D tentatively TRBD2 (5 bases). V lost 4 bases and J 3 bases, leaving 10 bases between the germline ends. CDR3 size: 13 residues. Germline CDR1 and CDR2: MNHEY and SVGAGI. CDR3 coding DNA: TGTGCCAGCAGTTTCCAGCGGAACTACGAGCAGTACTTC. Translating gives CASSFQRNYEQYF.

As for this clone: Other nucleotide sequences from this sample produce the same CDR3. The V gene is TRBV19, the J gene TRBJ1-2, with D uncertain. V was shortened by 3 bases and J by 2 bases, with 10 bases between the two germline ends. The CDR3 is 14 amino acids. CDR1 is LNHDA and CDR2 is SQIVND in the germline V gene (reference sequence). CDR3 protein: CASSIEGSNYGYTF. CDR3 coding DNA: TGTGCCAGTAGTATCGAAGGTTCAAACTATGGCTACACCTTC. Using reference TRBV19 and TRBJ1-2 for the parts outside the CDR3, the full variable domain is DGGITQSPKYLFRKEGQNVTLSCEQNLNHDAMYWYRQDPGQGLRLIYYSQIVNDFQKGDIAEGYSVSREKKESFPLTVTSAQKNPTAFYLCASSIEGSNYGYTFGSGTRLTVV.

The chain has TRBV6-5 and TRBJ2-3; 7 bases agree with TRBD2. Trimming cost V 4 bases and J 5 bases; bases outside gene matches: 6. This CDR3 region has 14 residues. Germline V gene sequence: CDR1 MNHEY, CDR2 SVGAGI. The CDR3 sequence: CASSLASGQDTQYF. The CDR3 nucleotides are TGTGCCAGCAGTTTGGCTAGCGGACAAGATACGCAGTATTTT.

This chain uses TRBV5-4 with TRBJ2-3, with a weak D call TRBD1 (6 bases). The ends were cut back, 5 bases at V and 6 bases at J, with 22 bases in the middle. There are 16 residues in the CDR3. Germline values: CDR1 SGHNT, CDR2 YYREEE (reference sequence). Here the CDR3 reads CASRLELQGSGDTQYF. The CDR3 DNA reads TGTGCCAGCAGACTTGAACTGCAGGGGTCGGGGGATACGCAGTATTTT. Combining the CDR3 with reference TRBV5-4 and TRBJ2-3 gives the whole variable domain ETGVTQSPTHLIKTRGQQVTLRCSSQSGHNTVSWYQQALGQGPQFIFQYYREEENGRGNFPPRFSGLQFPNYSSELNVNALELDDSALYLCASRLELQGSGDTQYFGPGTRLTVL.

This clone was counted a few times. This chain uses TRBV19 with TRBJ1-1; D is undetermined. V was trimmed by 3 bases and J by 4 bases, leaving 9 bases between them. Germline V gene lookup returns CDR1 LNHDA and CDR2 SQIVND (reference sequence). The CDR3 covers 13 residues. CDR3 amino acids: CASSISIVTEAFF. The CDR3 DNA reads TGTGCCAGTAGTATTAGTATCGTCACTGAAGCTTTCTTT. The full variable domain, rest sourced from reference TRBV19 and TRBJ1-1, is DGGITQSPKYLFRKEGQNVTLSCEQNLNHDAMYWYRQDPGQGLRLIYYSQIVNDFQKGDIAEGYSVSREKKESFPLTVTSAQKNPTAFYLCASSISIVTEAFFGQGTRLTVV.

This clone was picked up a small number of times. The rearrangement links TRBV2 to TRBJ2-7; 8 bases match TRBD1. The CDR3 has 15 amino acids. Trimming took 6 bases from V and 12 from J; bases not matched to a gene: 19. CDR1 and CDR2 from the germline V gene are SNHLY and FYNNEI. CDR3 region: CASRTVPRTGMKSYF. In nucleotides, the CDR3 is TGTGCCAGCAGAACGGTCCCCCGGACAGGGATGAAATCGTACTTC.

V usage is TRBV14 and J usage is TRBJ1-3, with 7 bases fitting TRBD1. The J segment lost 2 bases and the V segment lost 2 bases, leaving 3 bases of the junction unmatched. Germline V gene sequence: CDR1 SGHDN, CDR2 FVKESK. CDR3 length equals 15 residues. CDR3 nucleotide sequence: TGTGCCAGCAGCCAACACAGGGGTGCTGGAAACACCATATATTTT. Translated: CASSQHRGAGNTIYF.

V is TRBV5-3 and J is TRBJ2-1, with no clear D. TRBV5-3 is recorded as an ORF, its role being uncertain. The length of the CDR3 is 16 residues. V lost 4 bases and J 0 bases, leaving 14 bases between the germline ends. The CDR3 is CARSLFASSSYNEQFF. The CDR3 DNA reads TGTGCCAGAAGCCTCTTCGCCAGTAGCTCCTACAATGAGCAGTTCTTC.

The gene calls are TRBV5-6 and TRBJ2-1; 13 bases match TRBD2. This CDR3 has 16 residues. Trimming took 2 bases from V and 6 from J; bases not matched to a gene: 5. Germline CDR1 SGHDT, CDR2 YYEEEE. For the CDR3, the DNA is TGTGCCAGCAGCTTACTAGCGGGGGGGCTAGTCAATGAGCAGTTCTTC. This encodes CASSLLAGGLVNEQFF.

This clone occurred a few times. The rearrangement joins TRBV10-1 to TRBJ2-1; no reliable D call. V was pared by 0 bases and J by 10 bases, with 7 bases between. Germline V CDR1 and CDR2: WNHNN, SYGVQD (reference sequence). The CDR3 length is 12 residues. This CDR3 reads CASSESHSEQFF. CDR3 sequence (DNA): TGCGCCAGCAGTGAGTCGCACTCGGAGCAGTTCTTC.

This chain links TRBV4-1 with TRBJ1-5; 7 nucleotides line up with TRBD1. The junction had 9 bases not matched to a gene; V was cut back by 5 bases and J by 2 bases. The CDR3 covers 16 residues. The germline V gene encodes CDR1 MGHRA and CDR2 YSYEKL. The CDR3 is CASSSPLDRGNQPQHF. The CDR3 DNA reads as TGCGCCAGCAGCTCCCCCCTCGACAGGGGCAATCAGCCCCAGCATTTT.

This rearrangement joins TRBV3-1 (or the pseudogene TRBV3-2) to TRBJ2-3; D is undetermined. In germline, CDR1 is LGHDT, CDR2 YNNKEL (reference sequence). The CDR3 extends over 14 amino acids. Trimming shortened V by 0 bases and J by 5 bases, and 9 bases separated the two germline ends. CDR3 amino acids: CASSQDKLLDTQYF. CDR3 in DNA: TGTGCCAGCAGCCAAGATAAATTATTAGATACGCAGTATTTT.

This chain joins TRBV10-3 and TRBJ1-1; D not certain. V dropped 0 bases and J dropped 11 bases, with 16 bases sitting between them. The germline V gene encodes CDR1 ENHRY and CDR2 SYGVKD. The CDR3 consists of 14 residues. The CDR3 region is CAISESSGSPVAFF. The CDR3 nucleotides read TGTGCCATCAGTGAGTCGTCCGGGTCTCCTGTGGCTTTCTTT.

The chain joins TRBV15 to TRBJ2-5; D is uncertain. The V gene lost 5 bases and the J gene lost 4 bases, with 11 bases spanning the gap. The V gene's germline CDR1 is LNHNV and CDR2 YYDKDF (reference sequence). The CDR3 covers 13 residues. CDR3 protein: CATSGRHRETQYF. CDR3 nucleotide sequence: TGTGCCACCAGCGGTCGACATCGAGAGACCCAGTACTTC.